This is a list of T cell receptor beta chains from one sample in a study of blood T cell repertoires in COVID-19. Sequenced by immunoSEQ multiplex PCR; TCRdb stores in-frame clones only, minus some. Counted here are 250,000 to 300,000 clones, around 89% occurring once; the ten biggest clones make up approximately 9%. Sequenced input: PBMCs or T cells enriched from blood (not recorded which). The receptor source for this set is a man in his forties who had recovered from COVID-19. The conserved cysteine and the conserved F or W are not part of the CDR3 here. Each record gives: J gene, D gene, V gene, CDR3 protein. A D gene is named only where the DNA matches it firmly.

j_gene: TRBJ1-5; d_gene: -; v_gene: TRBV6-1; CDR3aa: ASSERLNQPQH
j_gene: TRBJ2-3; d_gene: TRBD2; v_gene: TRBV24-1; CDR3aa: ATSDPRLAGVHTDTQY
j_gene: TRBJ1-3; d_gene: -; v_gene: TRBV2; CDR3aa: ASSEEVRDSGNTIY
j_gene: TRBJ2-1; d_gene: TRBD1; v_gene: TRBV7-2; CDR3aa: ASSLTGGSGEQF
j_gene: TRBJ2-1; d_gene: -; v_gene: TRBV29-1; CDR3aa: SVVWSLVNEQF
j_gene: TRBJ1-2; d_gene: -; v_gene: TRBV30; CDR3aa: AWRVALGYGYT
j_gene: TRBJ2-7; d_gene: TRBD2; v_gene: TRBV6-5; CDR3aa: ASSYLTGGSYEQY
j_gene: TRBJ2-1; d_gene: TRBD1; v_gene: TRBV29-1; CDR3aa: SVEDRVPYNEQF
j_gene: TRBJ2-2; d_gene: TRBD2; v_gene: TRBV6-2/TRBV6-3; CDR3aa: ASSYSSLAGGPDTGELF
j_gene: TRBJ2-7; d_gene: TRBD2; v_gene: TRBV28; CDR3aa: ASSFSGRSNEQY
j_gene: TRBJ1-4; d_gene: TRBD1; v_gene: TRBV13; CDR3aa: ASSLDRDREGDEKLF
j_gene: TRBJ1-2; d_gene: -; v_gene: TRBV11-3; CDR3aa: ASSLGRVSYGYT
j_gene: TRBJ1-1; d_gene: TRBD1; v_gene: TRBV28; CDR3aa: ASSLLGQYVAF
j_gene: TRBJ2-5; d_gene: -; v_gene: TRBV7-7; CDR3aa: ASSFSAGARETQY
j_gene: TRBJ2-1; d_gene: TRBD2; v_gene: TRBV9; CDR3aa: ASSLSGGPYNEQF
j_gene: TRBJ2-2; d_gene: -; v_gene: TRBV5-1; CDR3aa: ASSLDSTDTGELF
j_gene: TRBJ1-1; d_gene: TRBD1; v_gene: TRBV30; CDR3aa: ALKTGVVNTEAF
j_gene: TRBJ2-2; d_gene: TRBD2; v_gene: TRBV18; CDR3aa: ASSSGYTGELF
j_gene: TRBJ2-4; d_gene: TRBD2; v_gene: TRBV12-5; CDR3aa: ASGTGTSGRARGAKNIQY
j_gene: TRBJ2-5; d_gene: -; v_gene: TRBV27; CDR3aa: ASRPNRIETQY
j_gene: TRBJ2-1; d_gene: -; v_gene: TRBV2; CDR3aa: ASRDREINNEQF
j_gene: TRBJ2-5; d_gene: TRBD1; v_gene: TRBV29-1; CDR3aa: SVDGQGWGVRETQY
j_gene: TRBJ2-7; d_gene: -; v_gene: TRBV9; CDR3aa: ASSSSSYEQY
j_gene: TRBJ2-2; d_gene: TRBD2; v_gene: TRBV7-6; CDR3aa: ASSSGLVSGELF
j_gene: TRBJ2-1; d_gene: TRBD1; v_gene: TRBV27; CDR3aa: ASSLGTGWNEQF
j_gene: TRBJ2-7; d_gene: -; v_gene: TRBV6-5; CDR3aa: ASSYSAGSYEQY
j_gene: TRBJ2-1; d_gene: -; v_gene: TRBV6-5; CDR3aa: ASTRDHSSYNEQF
j_gene: TRBJ1-1; d_gene: -; v_gene: TRBV30; CDR3aa: AWSVTAGNTEAF
j_gene: TRBJ2-1; d_gene: TRBD2; v_gene: TRBV10-3; CDR3aa: AISLAGVDEQF
j_gene: TRBJ2-3; d_gene: TRBD2; v_gene: TRBV30; CDR3aa: ASSSGGAWADTQY
j_gene: TRBJ1-2; d_gene: -; v_gene: TRBV10-3; CDR3aa: AISESRVSYYGYT